The 14 T cell receptor beta chains reported below all come from one sample, sequenced in a study of shared clonotypes between healthy human individuals. Naivety among CD8 cells was defined by CD45RO negativity and positive CCR7 selection, thereby excluding terminally differentiated effector memory CD45RA+ cells. Assay: immunoSEQ multiplex PCR; the TCRdb copy retains only in-frame clones and omits some. The sample includes roughly 2,000,000 clones, approximately 94% of them seen just once. The material sequenced was naive CD8+ T cells sorted from blood. These receptor sequences come from a young man in good health.

The chain uses TRBV27 and TRBJ2-7, with 8 bases identical to TRBD2. CDR3 length: 17 amino acids. V shed 3 bases and J 3 bases; nucleotides not matched to a gene: 13. Germline-derived CDR1 and CDR2 are MNHEY and SMNVEV (reference sequence). This CDR3 reads CASSFLTPEGTSYEQYF. The CDR3 DNA sequence: TGTGCCAGCAGTTTCCTTACCCCGGAGGGGACTAGCTACGAGCAGTACTTC.

This clone was picked up one time. V usage is TRBV28 and J usage is TRBJ2-7, with unresolved D. The V gene lost 6 bases and the J gene lost 2 bases, with 5 bases spanning the gap. Germline V gene data show CDR1 as MDHEN and CDR2 as SYDVKM. The CDR3 is 11 amino acids. CDR3 bases: TGTGCCAGCAGAACAGCCTACGAGCAGTACTTC. Amino acids: CASRTAYEQYF.

The chain couples TRBV7-6 to TRBJ1-1; D is uncertain. V was trimmed by 4 bases and J by 5 bases, leaving 14 bases between them. CDR3 length: 14 residues. Germline CDR1 and CDR2: SGHVS and FNYEAQ. As DNA, the CDR3 is TGTGCCAGCAGCTCCGGCCTAGGGAATACTGAAGCTTTCTTT. Translating it yields CASSSGLGNTEAFF.

This clone was detected once. The V and J genes are TRBV28 and TRBJ2-3; 7 nucleotides match TRBD2. The CDR3 is 14 residues long. CDR1 and CDR2 (germline): MDHEN, SYDVKM. V trimming: 3 bases; J trimming: 4 bases; junction bases outside the gene matches: 4. CDR3 residues: CASSLAGRADTQYF. DNA of the CDR3: TGTGCCAGCAGTTTGGCGGGGAGGGCAGATACGCAGTATTTT.

The chain links TRBV9 to TRBJ1-6, with D hard to call. V was clipped by 0 bases and J by 10 bases, with 8 bases between them. Looked up from germline, CDR1 is SGDLS and CDR2 is YYNGEE. This CDR3 has 13 amino acids. CDR3 bases: TGTGCCAGCAGCGTAGCTACTTCCTCACCCCTCCACTTT. Protein product: CASSVATSSPLHF.

The V gene is TRBV9, the J gene TRBJ2-7, with 8 bases fitting TRBD2. CDR1 is SGDLS, CDR2 YYNGEE, per germline. Losses at the gene ends were 4 bases for V and 4 bases for J; bases not matched to a gene: 10. The CDR3 totals 15 residues. Here the CDR3 reads CASSPSGGVGYEQYF. Here the CDR3 DNA reads TGTGCCAGCAGCCCCAGCGGGGGTGTGGGGTACGAGCAGTACTTC.

This clone was picked up one time. The sample carries other DNA sequences with the same CDR3. The gene calls are TRBV18 and TRBJ2-7; D is unresolved. The V end was cut by 1 base, the J end by 2 bases, with 9 bases between. The length of the CDR3 is 14 residues. Germline V gene data show CDR1 as KGHSH and CDR2 as LQKENI. CDR3 residues: CASSPRDGTYEQYF. CDR3 coding DNA: TGTGCCAGCTCACCACGAGACGGCACCTACGAGCAGTACTTC.

The genes are TRBV25-1 and TRBJ2-1; D unclear. Germline CDR1 is MGHDK and CDR2 is SYGVNS. The CDR3 length is 13 residues. V was pared by 6 bases and J by 1 base, with 7 bases between. The CDR3 is CASRSDSYNEQFF. In nucleotides, the CDR3 is TGTGCCAGCAGGTCGGATTCCTACAATGAGCAGTTCTTC.

The chain couples TRBV2 to TRBJ1-5; D remains unclear. The V and J ends lost 1 base and 1 base respectively, with 11 bases between them. The CDR3 length is 16 residues. Germline V gives CDR1 SNHLY, CDR2 FYNNEI. The CDR3 DNA is TGTGCCAGCAGTGAAGTAATGGGCCCAAGCAATCAGCCCCAGCATTTT. It codes for CASSEVMGPSNQPQHF. Full variable domain (rest looked up from reference TRBV2 and TRBJ1-5): EPEVTQTPSHQVTQMGQEVILRCVPISNHLYFYWYRQILGQKVEFLVSFYNNEISEKSEIFDDQFSVERPDGSNFTLKIRSTKLEDSAMYFCASSEVMGPSNQPQHFGDGTRLSIL.

About this clone: Other DNA sequences from this sample encode an identical CDR3 as well. This chain links TRBV27 with TRBJ2-7, with 9 bases that match TRBD1. This CDR3 has 15 amino acids. Looked up from germline, CDR1 is MNHEY and CDR2 is SMNVEV (reference sequence). V lost 3 bases and J lost 3; bases outside the gene matches: 6. DNA of the CDR3: TGTGCCAGCAGTTTGGGGGGACAGGGCAGCTACGAGCAGTACTTC. Protein sequence: CASSLGGQGSYEQYF.

The chain uses TRBV18 and TRBJ2-5; no firm D call. V dropped 6 bases and J dropped 4 bases, with 9 bases sitting between them. This CDR3 region has 12 residues. Looked up from germline, CDR1 is KGHSH and CDR2 is LQKENI. Here the CDR3 reads CASSHPGETQYF. DNA of the CDR3: TGTGCCAGCTCCCACCCGGGAGAGACCCAGTACTTC.

The chain joins TRBV5-4 to TRBJ1-1; D might be TRBD1 (6 bases). The germline gives CDR1 SGHNT, CDR2 YYREEE (reference sequence). V was pared by 4 bases and J by 6 bases, with 13 bases between. The CDR3 length is 13 residues. The CDR3 nucleotides read TGTGCCAGCAGCCGGGCAGGGGTCCCTGAAGCTTTCTTT. It codes for CASSRAGVPEAFF. Combining the CDR3 with reference TRBV5-4 and TRBJ1-1 gives the whole variable domain ETGVTQSPTHLIKTRGQQVTLRCSSQSGHNTVSWYQQALGQGPQFIFQYYREEENGRGNFPPRFSGLQFPNYSSELNVNALELDDSALYLCASSRAGVPEAFFGQGTRLTVV.

The J gene is TRBJ1-1, the V gene TRBV4-1, with TRBD1 identical over 7 bases. V shed 2 bases, J shed 4 bases, and the junction held 7 bases outside the gene matches. Germline V gene data show CDR1 as MGHRA and CDR2 as YSYEKL. CDR3 length: 15 amino acids. CDR3: CASSQRAGGGTEAFF. CDR3 coding DNA: TGCGCCAGCAGCCAAAGGGCAGGGGGAGGCACTGAAGCTTTCTTT.

Concerning this clone: One end of the junction varies from germline; a read error may be responsible. DNA of the CDR3: TGTGCTAGCAGCCAAACCCCAGGAGCCGAGCAGTACTTC. As protein: CASSQTPGAEQYF. The chain is built from TRBV7-7 and TRBJ2-7, with D uncertain. Germline V gene data show CDR1 as SSHAT and CDR2 as FNYEAQ (reference sequence). The CDR3 totals 13 residues.